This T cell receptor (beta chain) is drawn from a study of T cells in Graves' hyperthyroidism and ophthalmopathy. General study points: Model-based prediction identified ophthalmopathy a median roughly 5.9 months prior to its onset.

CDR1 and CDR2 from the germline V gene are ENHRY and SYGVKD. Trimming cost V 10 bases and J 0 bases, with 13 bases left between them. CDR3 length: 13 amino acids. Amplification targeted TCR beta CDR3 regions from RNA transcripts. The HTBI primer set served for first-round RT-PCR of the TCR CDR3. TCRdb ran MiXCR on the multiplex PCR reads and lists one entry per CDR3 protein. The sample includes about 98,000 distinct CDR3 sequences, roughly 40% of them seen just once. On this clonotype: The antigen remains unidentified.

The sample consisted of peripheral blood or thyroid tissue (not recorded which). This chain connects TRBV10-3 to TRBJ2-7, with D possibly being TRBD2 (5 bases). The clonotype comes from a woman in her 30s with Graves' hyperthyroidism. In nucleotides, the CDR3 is TGTGCCAGCTGGGATAGCGTCTCCTACGAGCAGTACTTC. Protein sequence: CASWDSVSYEQYF.